Shown below are 8 T cell receptor beta chains from a single sample sequenced in a study of CD8 T cells in ankylosing spondylitis. Via MiXCR, TCRdb re-called the 5' RACE reads, giving one row per CDR3 protein. This sample has around 210,000 distinct CDR3 sequences, with approximately 8.4% found just once. The specimen sequenced was blood, either unsorted or a sorted T cell fraction (not recorded which). The receptors stem from a female donor with ankylosing spondylitis or in good health (not recorded which).

This clonotype was detected many times. The genes are TRBV7-8 and TRBJ1-1; possible D gene TRBD1, 5 bases. The V end was cut by 5 bases, the J end by 3 bases, with 16 bases between. This CDR3 is built from 15 residues. Per the germline V gene, CDR1 is SGHVS and CDR2 is FQNEAQ. CDR3 in DNA: TGTGCCAGCAGCCCCAAAGGACATGACTACACTGAAGCTTTCTTT. Translation gives CASSPKGHDYTEAFF.

This clonotype was counted many times. This chain joins TRBV5-6 and TRBJ1-6; possibly TRBD1 for D (5 bases). CDR1 and CDR2 (germline): SGHDT, YYEEEE. The ends were cut back, 4 bases at V and 7 bases at J, with 12 bases in the middle. CDR3 length: 14 residues. The CDR3, as DNA: TGTGCCAGCAGCCGGGCGGGGGAAAATTCACCCCTCCACTTT. Amino acid sequence: CASSRAGENSPLHF.

This clonotype was observed a handful of times. CDR3 in DNA: TGTGCCAGCAGCCCCCGGGACAGGGGGCTCTCTGGGGCCAACGTCCTGACTTTC. Translated, it gives CASSPRDRGLSGANVLTF. V gene TRBV14 combines with J gene TRBJ2-6; TRBD1 matches 12 bases. The V segment lost 4 bases and the J segment 0 bases; nucleotides outside the gene matches: 4. Per the germline V gene, CDR1 is SGHDN and CDR2 is FVKESK. The CDR3 is made up of 18 amino acids.

V is TRBV7-9 and J is TRBJ2-3; no firm D call. The CDR3 spans 13 residues. V was pared by 10 bases and J by 6 bases, with 17 bases between. In germline, CDR1 is SEHNR, CDR2 FQNEAQ (reference sequence). CDR3 residues: CATIKNLVDTQYF. As DNA, the CDR3 is TGTGCCACCATAAAAAACCTGGTGGATACGCAGTATTTT.

This clonotype came up many times. V gene TRBV3-1 combines with J gene TRBJ2-7; D may be TRBD1 (5 bases). Germline V gene lookup returns CDR1 LGHDT and CDR2 YNNKEL (reference sequence). V was shortened by 0 bases and J by 0 bases, with 9 bases between the two germline ends. This CDR3 contains 15 residues. The CDR3 reads CASSQDMDTSYEQYF. The CDR3 DNA follows: TGTGCCAGCAGCCAAGATATGGACACCTCCTACGAGCAGTACTTC.

The table lists this clonotype with many counts. In DNA form, the CDR3 reads TGCGCCAGCAGCCAAGTAGGTGGGGGGTACAATGAGCAGTTCTTC. Translation gives CASSQVGGGYNEQFF. The gene calls are TRBV4-3 and TRBJ2-1; D may be TRBD2 (6 bases). V lost 1 base to trimming and J lost 4 bases, with 11 bases between them. CDR1 and CDR2 (germline): LGHNA, YSLEER. The CDR3 has 15 amino acids.

This clonotype appeared many times. CDR3 nucleotide sequence: TGCGCCAGCAGCTTGGCCGCGGGATCCTCCACTATGAACACTGAAGCTTTCTTT. It specifies CASSLAAGSSTMNTEAFF. The chain couples TRBV5-1 to TRBJ1-1; D call uncertain. Deletions cut 0 bases from V and 0 bases from J, with 18 bases between. The CDR3 loop spans 18 amino acids. Germline V gene data show CDR1 as SGHRS and CDR2 as YFSETQ.

This clonotype was observed at least ten times. This chain joins TRBV28 and TRBJ1-2, with TRBD1 matching over 11 bases. With V trimmed by 8 bases and J by 7 bases, 12 bases remained unmatched. This CDR3 comprises 15 residues. Germline V lookup: CDR1 MDHEN, CDR2 SYDVKM. CDR3: CASRAPGQGALGYTF. The CDR3 bases are TGTGCCAGCCGGGCCCCAGGACAGGGGGCGCTTGGCTACACCTTC.